This T cell receptor beta chain was identified in a study of CD8+CD57+ T cells in acquired aplastic anemia. Study-level points and caveats: About 30 was the count of CD8+ CDR3 sequences that patients shared with controls.

In its sample, this clonotype was seen many times. Antigen: not known. J was trimmed by 4 bases and V by 2 bases; bases with no gene match: 6. Per the germline V gene, CDR1 is DFQATT and CDR2 is SNEGSKA (reference sequence). The CDR3 is 14 residues long. The study profiled TCR beta VDJ and CDR3 using genomic DNA as template. TCRdb re-derived calls from the reads in MiXCR, one entry per CDR3 protein. The sample includes about 210,000 distinct CDR3 sequences, almost 35% of them seen just once. This chain uses TRBV20-1 with TRBJ1-2, with 8 bases lining up with TRBD1. This clonotype originated in a human donor in good health, serving as a control. Specimen: sorted CD4+, CD8+, or CD8+CD57+ T cells (not recorded which) from PBMCs. The CDR3 DNA follows: TGCAGTGCTAGACGGGACAGGACTCTCTATGGCTACACCTTC. As protein: CSARRDRTLYGYTF.